These T cell receptor beta chains were read from a single sample in a study of blood T cell repertoires in COVID-19. The method was immunoSEQ multiplex PCR; TCRdb's version includes in-frame clones alone and lacks a portion of them. The repertoire includes around 50,000 clones, roughly 80% of them detected once, and over 4.5% sits in the top ten. The sequenced material came from peripheral blood. These receptors all stem from a human donor in a cohort sampled during active COVID-19. CDR3s include the opening cysteine and the closing phenylalanine or tryptophan. Each record gives: CDR3 DNA, CDR3 protein, J gene, clone size, D gene, V gene. D genes are given only for firm matches. Not every row has a clone size; where given, it reads once, few, many or a size class.

DNA: TGCGCCAGCAGCCACCTAGCGGGACAGGGGGCGCGGGAGCAGTACTTC
CDR3: CASSHLAGQGAREQYF
J: TRBJ2-7
size: -
D: TRBD1
V: TRBV4-1

DNA: TGCGCCAGCAGTCCTTACAATGAGCAGTTCTTC
CDR3: CASSPYNEQFF
J: TRBJ2-1
size: few
D: -
V: TRBV10-2

DNA: TGCGCCAGCAGCTTGGACAGCTATGGCTACACCTTC
CDR3: CASSLDSYGYTF
J: TRBJ1-2
size: -
D: -
V: TRBV5-1

DNA: TGTGCCAGCTCACCACCCGGACAGGGGGGTCGCTACACCTTC
CDR3: CASSPPGQGGRYTF
J: TRBJ1-2
size: -
D: TRBD1
V: TRBV18

DNA: TGTGCCACCAGTGATGCGTACACTGAAGCTTTCTTT
CDR3: CATSDAYTEAFF
J: TRBJ1-1
size: -
D: -
V: TRBV24-1

DNA: TGTGCCAGCAGCTTAGACAGCAGGGGATCCTACGAGCAGTACTTC
CDR3: CASSLDSRGSYEQYF
J: TRBJ2-7
size: -
D: -
V: TRBV7-6

DNA: TGTGCCAGCAGTTTCCACGGGGAGACCCAGTACTTC
CDR3: CASSFHGETQYF
J: TRBJ2-5
size: -
D: -
V: TRBV12-3/TRBV12-4

DNA: TGTGCCAGTAGTATAGTTCCGGGAAGCAATCAGCCCCAGCATTTT
CDR3: CASSIVPGSNQPQHF
J: TRBJ1-5
size: few
D: -
V: TRBV19

DNA: TGCGCCAGCAGCTTCGCCCGGAGGACAGGTGATGGCTACACCTTC
CDR3: CASSFARRTGDGYTF
J: TRBJ1-2
size: -
D: TRBD1
V: TRBV5-1

DNA: TGTGCCAGACTCTCCCTTAACTATGGCTACACCTTC
CDR3: CARLSLNYGYTF
J: TRBJ1-2
size: -
D: -
V: TRBV6-4

DNA: TGTGCCTGGAGTGGATGGACAGCATATGGCTACACCTTC
CDR3: CAWSGWTAYGYTF
J: TRBJ1-2
size: -
D: -
V: TRBV30

DNA: TGTGCCAGCAGCTTAGCGGCAGGGTGGAACACTGAAGCTTTCTTT
CDR3: CASSLAAGWNTEAFF
J: TRBJ1-1
size: -
D: -
V: TRBV7-9

DNA: TGTGCCAGCAGTGAACGGACAGCCGTAGCGGGGTACAATGAGCAGTTCTTC
CDR3: CASSERTAVAGYNEQFF
J: TRBJ2-1
size: -
D: TRBD2
V: TRBV2

DNA: TGTGCCAGCAGCCCCCTGGCCCCCACGGGTGAAAAACTGTTTTTT
CDR3: CASSPLAPTGEKLFF
J: TRBJ1-4
size: -
D: -
V: TRBV7-8

DNA: TGTGCCAGCAGCTTAGGTCCGGACATCTACGAGCAGTACTTC
CDR3: CASSLGPDIYEQYF
J: TRBJ2-7
size: -
D: -
V: TRBV11-2